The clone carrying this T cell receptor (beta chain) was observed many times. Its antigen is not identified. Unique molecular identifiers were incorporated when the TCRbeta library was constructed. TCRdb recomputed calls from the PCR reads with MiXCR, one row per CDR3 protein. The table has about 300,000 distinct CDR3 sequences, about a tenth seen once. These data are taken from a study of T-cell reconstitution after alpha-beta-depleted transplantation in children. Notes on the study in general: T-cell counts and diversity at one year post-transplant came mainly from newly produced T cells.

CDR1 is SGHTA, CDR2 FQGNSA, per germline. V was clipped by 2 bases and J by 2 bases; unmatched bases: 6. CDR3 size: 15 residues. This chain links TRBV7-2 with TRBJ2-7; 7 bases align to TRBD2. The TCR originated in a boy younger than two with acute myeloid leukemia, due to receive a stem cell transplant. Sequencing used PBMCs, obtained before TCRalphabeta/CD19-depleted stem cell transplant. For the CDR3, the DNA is TGTGCCAGCAGCTTACGGAGCGGGGAACCCTACGAGCAGTACTTC. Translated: CASSLRSGEPYEQYF.